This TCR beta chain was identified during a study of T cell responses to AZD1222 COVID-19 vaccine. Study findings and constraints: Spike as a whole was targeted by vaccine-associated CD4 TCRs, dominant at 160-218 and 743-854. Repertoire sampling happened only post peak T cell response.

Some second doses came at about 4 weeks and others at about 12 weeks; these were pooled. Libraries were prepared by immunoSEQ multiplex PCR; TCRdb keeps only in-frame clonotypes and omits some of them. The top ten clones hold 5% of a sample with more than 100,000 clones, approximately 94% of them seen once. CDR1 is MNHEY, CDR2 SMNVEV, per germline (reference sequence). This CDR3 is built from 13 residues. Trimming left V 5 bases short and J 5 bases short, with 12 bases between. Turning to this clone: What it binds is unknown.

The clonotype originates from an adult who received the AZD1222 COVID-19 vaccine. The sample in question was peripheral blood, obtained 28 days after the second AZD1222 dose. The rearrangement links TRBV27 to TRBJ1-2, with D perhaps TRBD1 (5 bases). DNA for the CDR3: TGTGCCAGCAGTCCCACAGGACCTTATGGCTACACCTTC. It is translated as CASSPTGPYGYTF.